One and the same sample provided the 17 T cell receptor beta chains below, sequenced in a study of shared clonotypes between healthy human individuals. Sequencing used immunoSEQ multiplex PCR; TCRdb keeps in-frame clones, though not all of them. The sample consists of about 680,000 clones, over 65% of them appearing once. Source material: memory CD4+ T cells sorted from blood. Subset here: CD45RA-negative fraction. Receptor source: a woman under 40 in good health.

The table lists this clone with a few counts. The chain employs TRBV14 and TRBJ2-7; tentatively, D is TRBD1 (6 bases). Per germline, CDR1 SGHDN and CDR2 FVKESK. V lost 4 bases and J lost 4, with 11 bases in between. The CDR3 extends over 13 amino acids. In DNA form, the CDR3 reads TGTGCCAGCAGCCCCTTCCAGGGGTACGAGCAGTACTTC. Translated: CASSPFQGYEQYF.

This chain uses TRBV5-1 with TRBJ1-2, with a weak D call TRBD1 (6 bases). The V gene's germline CDR1 is SGHRS and CDR2 YFSETQ. Trimming shortened V by 4 bases and J by 0 bases, and 10 bases separated the two germline ends. The CDR3 covers 14 residues. The CDR3 loop is CASSRQGTNYGYTF. Here the CDR3 DNA reads TGCGCCAGCAGCCGCCAGGGGACTAACTATGGCTACACCTTC. Together with reference TRBV5-1 and TRBJ1-2, the CDR3 gives the full variable domain: KAGVTQTPRYLIKTRGQQVTLSCSPISGHRSVSWYQQTPGQGLQFLFEYFSETQRNKGNFPGRFSGRQFSNSRSEMNVSTLELGDSALYLCASSRQGTNYGYTFGSGTRLTVV.

J is TRBJ2-3 and V is TRBV11-2; D may be TRBD1 (6 bases). The V end was cut by 2 bases, the J end by 4 bases, with 10 bases between. Germline loops: CDR1 SGHAT, CDR2 FQNNGV. The CDR3 runs to 14 residues. The CDR3 loop reads CASSLYGGADTQYF. The CDR3 DNA sequence: TGTGCCAGCAGCTTATATGGGGGCGCAGATACGCAGTATTTT. The full variable domain, completed using reference TRBV11-2 and TRBJ2-3, is EAGVAQSPRYKIIEKRQSVAFWCNPISGHATLYWYQQILGQGPKLLIQFQNNGVVDDSQLPKDRFSAERLKGVDSTLKIQPAKLEDSAVYLCASSLYGGADTQYFGPGTRLTVL.

The rearrangement uses TRBV18 and TRBJ2-7, with TRBD1 identical over 8 bases. J lost 1 base, V lost 6 bases, and 5 bases had no gene match. The length of the CDR3 is 14 residues. Germline CDR1 is KGHSH and CDR2 is LQKENI. This CDR3 is CASSLRTGSYEQYF. The DNA of the CDR3 is TGTGCCAGCTCCCTCCGGACAGGGTCCTACGAGCAGTACTTC.

This rearrangement joins TRBV29-1 to TRBJ1-1, with TRBD1 as a possible D gene (5 bases). Germline V CDR1 and CDR2: SQVTM, ANQGSEA. This CDR3 comprises 13 residues. The V gene lost 4 bases and the J gene lost 2 bases, with 11 bases spanning the gap. CDR3 DNA: TGCAGCGTTGGGGCAACAGGAAACACTGAAGCTTTCTTT. Its translation is CSVGATGNTEAFF.

The chain links TRBV27 to TRBJ1-5; D remains unclear. V dropped 3 bases and J dropped 6 bases, with 18 bases sitting between them. Germline V CDR1 and CDR2: MNHEY, SMNVEV (reference sequence). The CDR3 consists of 16 residues. CDR3 sequence reads: CASSFLDGFTGQPQHF. The CDR3 nucleotides read TGTGCCAGCAGTTTTCTTGACGGATTTACGGGTCAGCCCCAGCATTTT.

The J gene is TRBJ2-3, the V gene TRBV7-2; 9 bases agree with TRBD2. There are 16 residues in the CDR3. Trimming at V came to 2 bases and at J to 2 bases, leaving 5 bases not matched to a gene. Looked up from germline, CDR1 is SGHTA and CDR2 is FQGNSA. CDR3 residues: CASSLRQREVTDTQYF. CDR3 nucleotides: TGTGCCAGCAGCTTACGACAGCGGGAGGTCACAGATACGCAGTATTTT. The variable domain in full, completed from reference TRBV7-2 and TRBJ2-3, reads GAGVSQSPSNKVTEKGKDVELRCDPISGHTALYWYRQSLGQGLEFLIYFQGNSAPDKSGLPSDRFSAERTGGSVSTLTIQRTQQEDSAVYLCASSLRQREVTDTQYFGPGTRLTVL.

In its sample, this clone was seen a few times. This chain connects TRBV25-1 to TRBJ2-1; D is possibly TRBD1 (6 bases). Trimming cost V 1 base and J 16 bases, with 14 bases left between them. The CDR3 has 12 residues. Germline values: CDR1 MGHDK, CDR2 SYGVNS. Written as DNA, the CDR3 is TGTGCCAGCAGTGAATTTCAGGGGAAGGGTTTCTTC. This gives the protein CASSEFQGKGFF.

This clone is a singleton in its sample. The chain carries TRBV5-6 and TRBJ2-2; TRBD2 aligns across 10 bases. The CDR3 covers 16 residues. V dropped 2 bases and J dropped 4; count of bases not matched to a gene: 5. The germline V gene has CDR1 SGHDT and CDR2 YYEEEE. The CDR3 protein is CASSFSGRRTTGELFF. The CDR3 nucleotides are TGTGCCAGCAGCTTTAGCGGGAGGCGGACCACCGGGGAGCTGTTTTTT.

This clone appeared many times. The chain employs TRBV2 and TRBJ1-3, with D perhaps matching TRBD1 (5 bases). Germline loops: CDR1 SNHLY, CDR2 FYNNEI. CDR3 length: 14 amino acids. Trimming pared 4 bases from V and 9 bases from J, leaving 16 bases between. The CDR3: CASSARRGSSTIYF. The CDR3 nucleotides are TGTGCCAGCAGTGCTCGGAGGGGAAGCAGCACCATATATTTT.

V usage is TRBV25-1 and J usage is TRBJ2-7; 8 bases map to TRBD1. Germline V gene lookup returns CDR1 MGHDK and CDR2 SYGVNS. This CDR3 spans 13 amino acids. The junction had 1 base not matched to a gene; V was cut back by 4 bases and J by 2 bases. The CDR3 here is CASSGDRTYEQYF. As DNA, the CDR3 is TGTGCCAGCAGTGGGGACAGGACCTACGAGCAGTACTTC.

The chain joins TRBV29-1 to TRBJ1-5; D possibly corresponds to TRBD1 (5 bases). Trimming took 4 bases from V and 9 from J, leaving 10 bases between them. The CDR3 length is 11 residues. The germline V gene has CDR1 SQVTM and CDR2 ANQGSEA. CDR3 sequence reads: CSVGDLGPQHF. The CDR3, as DNA: TGCAGCGTTGGGGACCTAGGGCCCCAGCATTTT. The full variable domain, completed using reference TRBV29-1 and TRBJ1-5, is SAVISQKPSRDICQRGTSLTIQCQVDSQVTMMFWYRQQPGQSLTLIATANQGSEATYESGFVIDKFPISRPNLTFSTLTVSNMSPEDSSIYLCSVGDLGPQHFGDGTRLSIL.

This clone occurred a few times. V gene TRBV28 combines with J gene TRBJ1-1; 12 nucleotides agree with TRBD1. The V gene end was trimmed by 0 bases and the J gene end by 7 bases; junction bases not matched to a gene: 3. The CDR3 runs 15 residues. CDR1 MDHEN and CDR2 SYDVKM come from the germline V gene. As DNA, the CDR3 is TGTGCCAGCAGTTTATGGGGACAGGGGGCTGGTGAAGCTTTCTTT. It is translated as CASSLWGQGAGEAFF.

This clone was seen many times. J is TRBJ1-5 and V is TRBV6-1; 8 nucleotides align to TRBD1. Germline V gives CDR1 MNHNS, CDR2 SASEGT. The V segment lost 9 bases and the J segment 7 bases; nucleotides outside the gene matches: 8. This CDR3 spans 13 amino acids. The CDR3 DNA reads TGTGCCAGTCATCAGGGGGCTGAGCAGCCCCAGCATTTT. Amino acids: CASHQGAEQPQHF.

Turning to this clone: Distinct nucleotide sequences in the sample also encode this CDR3. The chain employs TRBV28 and TRBJ2-7, with TRBD2 as a possible D gene (6 bases). The CDR3 runs 13 residues. The ends were cut back, 3 bases at V and 5 bases at J, with 11 bases in the middle. Looked up from germline, CDR1 is MDHEN and CDR2 is SYDVKM. The CDR3 DNA is TGTGCCAGCAGTTTTCCCGGGGGAGACGAGCAGTACTTC. Protein: CASSFPGGDEQYF.

The V and J genes are TRBV27 and TRBJ1-2; tentatively, D is TRBD1 (5 bases). The germline V and J ends were trimmed by 3 bases and 6 bases, with 11 bases remaining between them. Germline loops: CDR1 MNHEY, CDR2 SMNVEV (reference sequence). The length of the CDR3 is 13 residues. This CDR3 is CASSLGEGNGYTF. The CDR3, as DNA: TGTGCCAGCAGTTTGGGGGAGGGCAATGGCTACACCTTC.

This chain links TRBV27 with TRBJ1-2; possibly TRBD1 for D (6 bases). The CDR3 runs 17 residues. Trimming pared 5 bases from V and 6 bases from J, leaving 25 bases between. Germline values: CDR1 MNHEY, CDR2 SMNVEV (reference sequence). DNA of the CDR3: TGTGCCAGCAGTCCGTCCCGGGACACCTCTGAGGGGAATGGCTACACCTTC. Protein: CASSPSRDTSEGNGYTF.